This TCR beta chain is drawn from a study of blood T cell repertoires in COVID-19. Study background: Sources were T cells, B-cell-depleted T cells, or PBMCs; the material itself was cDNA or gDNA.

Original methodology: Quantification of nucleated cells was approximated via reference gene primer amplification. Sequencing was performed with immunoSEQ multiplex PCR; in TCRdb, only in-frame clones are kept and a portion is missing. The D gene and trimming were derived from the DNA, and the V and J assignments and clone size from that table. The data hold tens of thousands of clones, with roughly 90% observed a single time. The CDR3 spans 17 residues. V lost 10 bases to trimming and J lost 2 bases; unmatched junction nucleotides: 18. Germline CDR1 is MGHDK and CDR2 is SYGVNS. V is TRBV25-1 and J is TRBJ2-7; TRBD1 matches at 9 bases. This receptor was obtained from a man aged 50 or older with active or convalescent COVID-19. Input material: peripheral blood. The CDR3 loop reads CANPQGTGGLSAYEQYF. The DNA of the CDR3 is TGTGCCAACCCCCAAGGTACAGGGGGCTTGAGCGCCTACGAGCAGTACTTC.